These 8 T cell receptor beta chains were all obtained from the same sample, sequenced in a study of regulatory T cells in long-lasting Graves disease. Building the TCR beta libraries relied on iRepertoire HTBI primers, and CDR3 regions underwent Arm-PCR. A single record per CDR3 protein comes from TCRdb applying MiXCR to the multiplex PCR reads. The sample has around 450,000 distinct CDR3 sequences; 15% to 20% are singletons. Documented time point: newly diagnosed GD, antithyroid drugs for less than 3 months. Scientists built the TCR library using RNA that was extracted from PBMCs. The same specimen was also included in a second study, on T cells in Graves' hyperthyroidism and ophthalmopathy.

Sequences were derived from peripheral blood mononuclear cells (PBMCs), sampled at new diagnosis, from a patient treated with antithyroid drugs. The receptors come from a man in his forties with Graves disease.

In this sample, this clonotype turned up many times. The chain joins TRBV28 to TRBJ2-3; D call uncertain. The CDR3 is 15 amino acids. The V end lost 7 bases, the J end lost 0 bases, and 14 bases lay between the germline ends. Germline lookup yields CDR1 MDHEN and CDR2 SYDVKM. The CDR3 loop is CASMPGGQSTDTQYF. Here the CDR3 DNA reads TGTGCCAGCATGCCTGGCGGTCAAAGCACAGATACGCAGTATTTT.

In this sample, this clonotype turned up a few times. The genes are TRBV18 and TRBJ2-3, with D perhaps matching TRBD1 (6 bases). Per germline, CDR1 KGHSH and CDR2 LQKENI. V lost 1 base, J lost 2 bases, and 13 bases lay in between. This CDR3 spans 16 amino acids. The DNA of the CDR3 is TGTGCCAGCTCACCACTTTTCCAGGGGTCCACAGATACGCAGTATTTT. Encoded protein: CASSPLFQGSTDTQYF.

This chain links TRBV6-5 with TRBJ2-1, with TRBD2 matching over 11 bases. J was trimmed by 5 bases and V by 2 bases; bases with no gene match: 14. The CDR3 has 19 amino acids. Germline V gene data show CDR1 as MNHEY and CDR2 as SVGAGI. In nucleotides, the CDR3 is TGTGCCAGCAGTTACCAGGCCGCGGGACTAGCGGAAAGAAACAATGAGCAGTTCTTC. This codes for CASSYQAAGLAERNNEQFF.

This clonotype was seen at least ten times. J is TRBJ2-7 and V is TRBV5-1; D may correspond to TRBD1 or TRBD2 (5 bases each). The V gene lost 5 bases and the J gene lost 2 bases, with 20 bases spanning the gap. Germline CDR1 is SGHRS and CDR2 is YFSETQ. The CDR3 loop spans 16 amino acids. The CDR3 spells CASRTGTSSGPYEQYF. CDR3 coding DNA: TGCGCCAGCAGAACCGGAACTAGTTCGGGACCCTACGAGCAGTACTTC.

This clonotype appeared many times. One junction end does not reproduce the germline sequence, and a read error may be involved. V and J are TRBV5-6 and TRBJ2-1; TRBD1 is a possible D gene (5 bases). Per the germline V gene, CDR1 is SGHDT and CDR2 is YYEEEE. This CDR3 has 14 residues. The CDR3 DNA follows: TGCGCCAGCAGCTCCCGTCAGGGTCAGCATGAGCAGTTCTTC. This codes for CASSSRQGQHEQFF.

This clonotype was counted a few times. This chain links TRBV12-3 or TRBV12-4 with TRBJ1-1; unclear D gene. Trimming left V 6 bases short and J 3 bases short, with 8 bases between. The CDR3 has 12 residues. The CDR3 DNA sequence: TGTGCCAGCAGCCCCGTGTACACTGAAGCTTTCTTT. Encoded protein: CASSPVYTEAFF.

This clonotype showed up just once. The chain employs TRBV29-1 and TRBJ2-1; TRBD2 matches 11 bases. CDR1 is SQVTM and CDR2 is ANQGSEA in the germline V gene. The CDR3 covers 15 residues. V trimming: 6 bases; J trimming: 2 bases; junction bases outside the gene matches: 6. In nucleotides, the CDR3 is TGCAGCGTCGTGGGTAGCGGGAGGGCCTACAATGAGCAGTTCTTC. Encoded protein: CSVVGSGRAYNEQFF.

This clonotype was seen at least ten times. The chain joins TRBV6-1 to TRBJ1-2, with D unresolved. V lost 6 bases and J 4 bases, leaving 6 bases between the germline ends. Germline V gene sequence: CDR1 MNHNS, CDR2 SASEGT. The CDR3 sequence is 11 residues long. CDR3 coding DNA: TGTGCCAGCAGGCCCAGCTATGGCTACACCTTC. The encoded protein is CASRPSYGYTF.